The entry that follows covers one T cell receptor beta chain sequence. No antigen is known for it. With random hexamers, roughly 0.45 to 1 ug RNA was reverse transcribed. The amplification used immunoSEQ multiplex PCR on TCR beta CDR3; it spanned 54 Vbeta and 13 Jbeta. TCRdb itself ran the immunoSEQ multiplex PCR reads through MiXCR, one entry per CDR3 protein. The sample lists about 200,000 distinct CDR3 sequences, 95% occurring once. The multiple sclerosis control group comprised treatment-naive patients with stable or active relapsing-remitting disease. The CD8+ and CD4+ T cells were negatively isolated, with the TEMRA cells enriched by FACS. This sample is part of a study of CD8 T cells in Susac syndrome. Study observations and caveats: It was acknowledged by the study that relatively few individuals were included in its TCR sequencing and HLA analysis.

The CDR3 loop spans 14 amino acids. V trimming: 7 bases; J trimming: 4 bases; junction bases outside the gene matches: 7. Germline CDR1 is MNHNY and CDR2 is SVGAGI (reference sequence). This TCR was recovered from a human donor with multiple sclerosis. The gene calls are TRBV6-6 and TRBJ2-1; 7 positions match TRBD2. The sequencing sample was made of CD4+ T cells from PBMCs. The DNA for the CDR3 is TGTGCCAGCACCCCAGCGGGGTCGTACAATGAGCAGTTCTTC. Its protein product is CASTPAGSYNEQFF.